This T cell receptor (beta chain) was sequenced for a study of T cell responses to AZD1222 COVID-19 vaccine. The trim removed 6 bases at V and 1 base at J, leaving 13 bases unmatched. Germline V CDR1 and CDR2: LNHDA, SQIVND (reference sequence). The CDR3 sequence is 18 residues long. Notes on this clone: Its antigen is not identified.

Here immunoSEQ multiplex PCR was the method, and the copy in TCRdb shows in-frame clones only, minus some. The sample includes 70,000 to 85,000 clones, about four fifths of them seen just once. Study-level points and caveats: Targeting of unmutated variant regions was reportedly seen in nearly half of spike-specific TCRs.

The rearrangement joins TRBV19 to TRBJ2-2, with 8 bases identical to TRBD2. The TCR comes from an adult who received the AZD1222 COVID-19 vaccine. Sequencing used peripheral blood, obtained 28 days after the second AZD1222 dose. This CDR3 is CASSSKKLAGGNTGELFF. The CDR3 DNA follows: TGTGCCAGTAGCTCAAAGAAGTTGGCGGGAGGGAACACCGGGGAGCTGTTTTTT.